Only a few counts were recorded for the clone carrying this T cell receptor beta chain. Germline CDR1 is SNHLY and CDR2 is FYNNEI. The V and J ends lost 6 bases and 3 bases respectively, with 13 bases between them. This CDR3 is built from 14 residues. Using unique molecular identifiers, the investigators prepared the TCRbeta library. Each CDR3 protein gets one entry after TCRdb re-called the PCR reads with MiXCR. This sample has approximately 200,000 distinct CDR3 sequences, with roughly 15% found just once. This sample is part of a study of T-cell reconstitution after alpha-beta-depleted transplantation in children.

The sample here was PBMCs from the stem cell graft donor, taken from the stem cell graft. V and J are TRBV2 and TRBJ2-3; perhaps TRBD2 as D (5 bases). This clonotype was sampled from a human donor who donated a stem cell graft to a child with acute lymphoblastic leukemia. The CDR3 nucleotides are TGTGCCAGCAGCGTACTAGAAAGGACAGATACGCAGTATTTT. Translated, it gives CASSVLERTDTQYF.